This TCR beta chain was sequenced for a study of shared clonotypes between healthy human individuals (dated by TCRdb to about 2020). Context from the whole study: A few men and a couple of women, aged 18 to 49 years, made up the cohort. To estimate repertoire size and how much clonotype sharing occurs between individuals, the study deeply sequenced the blood TCR repertoires of several healthy adults. To increase sequencing depth and limit assay-specific biases, TCR repertoire library preparation and sequencing were carried out by different laboratories using diverse techniques. Per donor, leukapheresis produced somewhere between about 0.85 and 10 billion PBMCs.

Sequences MNHNY (CDR1) and SVGAGI (CDR2) are obtained from the germline V gene (reference sequence). Unmatched junction bases come to 5, with V trimmed by 10 bases and J by 6 bases. From its cysteine to its phenylalanine, the CDR3 spans 12 amino acids. Kept here is only the CDR3 DNA, which spans 36 bases and is read in frame from base 1. TCR CDR3 regions were amplified from genomic DNA by multiplex PCR using the deep immunoSEQ assay. Extracted genomic DNA from each cell subset was distributed evenly across all wells of several immunoSEQ 96-well plates, and each plate was treated as a replicate. For unsorted PBMC, each replicate PCR was loaded with 300 to 350 ng genomic DNA, equivalent to 25,000 to 35,000 T cell genomes. Unsorted PBMC genomic DNA was sequenced across ten immunoSEQ deep assay plates. Purified libraries were measured with a Qubit 3.0 fluorometer, size-checked on a Bioanalyzer 2100, and measured again with the KAPA Library Quantification kit. Every immunoSEQ 96-well plate was sequenced on a separate single-read 150-cycle Illumina NextSeq 550 flow cell. The study's processing was this. Because the immunoSEQ output included only junctional sequences and no quality scores, the filtering could not be the same as the filtering used for full-length reads. Sequences were annotated with PyIR, a Python wrapper for IgBLAST v1.9, using IMGT germline references to assign V/J genes and CDR3. Reads with weak V/J assignments (E-value above 1e-6), missing CDR3, stop codons, out-of-frame junctions, or ambiguous translated residues were removed. V3J clonotypes were defined as sequences sharing the same inferred V gene, J gene, and CDR3 amino acid sequence. Percentage overlap between repertoires was calculated by dividing the number of shared unique clonotypes by the size of the smaller repertoire. Richness of each repertoire was evaluated using RTK rarefaction, the Chao1 estimator, and Recon v2.1 estimates of unobserved clonotypes. TCRdb stores this immuneACCESS table with in-frame sequences only. Part of the clones is absent; in the studies checked, under half of the shortfall reflects unresolved V genes, and no reason is known for the rest. From that table come the V and J calls and clone size; the DNA was used to work out D and trimming. Here the sample has about 530,000 clones; 75% to 80% occur a single time. Around 13% of the sample goes to the ten largest clones.

Results the study describes overall, beyond this receptor: Because the study included only a small number of donors, the genetic and exposure-history diversity represented was limited. Based on pairwise subsampling, the degree of clonotype sharing among donors was expected to be affected by sequencing depth. Sampling was restricted to blood, and TCR repertoires in tissues likely differ from the TCR repertoires found in blood.

The donors were healthy, HIV-negative adults who had no recently reported acute infections or vaccinations. Every donor was a Caucasian adult living in Nashville, Tennessee, USA. For unsorted samples, roughly 91 million PBMCs were counted, and genomic DNA was extracted using the QIAamp DNA Blood Mini kit. Blood was obtained by leukapheresis, after which PBMCs were separated by Ficoll-Histopaque density gradient centrifugation and cryopreserved in liquid nitrogen vapor phase. Regarding this clone: The target of this receptor is not known. It has no much larger one-base neighbor in the sample; base qualities were not kept.

The TCR originated in a woman aged 40-49 years in good health. Some clones in this sample may be carry-over from other donors' samples. The sequence links TRBV6-6 to TRBJ1-5, with 8 middle bases fitting TRBD1. Material for sequencing was PBMCs. This receptor has the CDR3 CAIGQGSQPQHF. The nucleotide sequence reads TGTGCCATAGGACAGGGCTCTCAGCCCCAGCATTTT.